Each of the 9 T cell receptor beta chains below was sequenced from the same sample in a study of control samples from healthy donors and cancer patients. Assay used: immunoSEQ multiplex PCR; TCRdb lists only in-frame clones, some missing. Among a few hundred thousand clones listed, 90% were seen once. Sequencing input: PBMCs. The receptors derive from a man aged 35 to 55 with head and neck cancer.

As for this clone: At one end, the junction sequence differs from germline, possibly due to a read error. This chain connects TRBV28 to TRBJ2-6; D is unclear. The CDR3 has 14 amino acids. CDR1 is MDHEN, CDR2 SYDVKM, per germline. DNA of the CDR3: TGTGCCAGCGGTTTCGAGTCTGGGGCCAACGTCCTGACTTTC. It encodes CASGFESGANVLTF.

CDR3 region: CASRYFAGTDSYEQYF. In DNA form, the CDR3 reads TGTGCCAGCAGATACTTCGCCGGGACAGATTCCTACGAGCAGTACTTC. The chain recombines TRBV28 with TRBJ2-7, with 7 nucleotides matching TRBD1. With 6 bases clipped from V and 1 base from J, the junction kept 12 bases outside the gene matches. Germline CDR1 and CDR2: MDHEN and SYDVKM. This CDR3 comprises 16 residues.

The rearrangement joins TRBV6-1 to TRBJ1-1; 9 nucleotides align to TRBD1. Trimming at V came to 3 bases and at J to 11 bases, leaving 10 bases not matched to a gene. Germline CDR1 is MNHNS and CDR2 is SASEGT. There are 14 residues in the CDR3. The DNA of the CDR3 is TGTGCCAGCAGTGATCCTGGGACAGGGTCTAGGGCTTTCTTT. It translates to CASSDPGTGSRAFF.

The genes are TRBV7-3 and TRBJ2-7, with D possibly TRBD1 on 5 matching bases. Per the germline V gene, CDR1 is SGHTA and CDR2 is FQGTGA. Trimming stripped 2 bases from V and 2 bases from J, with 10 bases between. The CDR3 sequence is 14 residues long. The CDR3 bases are TGTGCCAGCAGCTTAGCGACAGTTCCCTACGAGCAGTACTTC. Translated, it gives CASSLATVPYEQYF.

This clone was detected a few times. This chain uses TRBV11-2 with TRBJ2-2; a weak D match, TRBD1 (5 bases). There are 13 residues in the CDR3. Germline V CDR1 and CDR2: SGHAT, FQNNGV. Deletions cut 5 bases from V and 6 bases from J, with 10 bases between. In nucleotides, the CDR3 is TGTGCCAGCAGCGCTCAGGGTTCCGGGGAGCTGTTTTTT. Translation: CASSAQGSGELFF.

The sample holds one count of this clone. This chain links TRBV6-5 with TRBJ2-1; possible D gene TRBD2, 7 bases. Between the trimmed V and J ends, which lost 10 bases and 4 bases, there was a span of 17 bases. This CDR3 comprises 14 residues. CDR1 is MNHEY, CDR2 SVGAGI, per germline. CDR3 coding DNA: TGTGCCACGATAGGGGGGGCCAATTACAATGAGCAGTTCTTC. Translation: CATIGGANYNEQFF.

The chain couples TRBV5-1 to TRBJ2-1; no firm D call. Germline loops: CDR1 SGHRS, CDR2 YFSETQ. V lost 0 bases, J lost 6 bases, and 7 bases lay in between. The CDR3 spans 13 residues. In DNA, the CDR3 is TGCGCCAGCAGCTTGGACGCGGCCAATGAGCAGTTCTTC. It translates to CASSLDAANEQFF. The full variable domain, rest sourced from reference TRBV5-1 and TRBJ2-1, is KAGVTQTPRYLIKTRGQQVTLSCSPISGHRSVSWYQQTPGQGLQFLFEYFSETQRNKGNFPGRFSGRQFSNSRSEMNVSTLELGDSALYLCASSLDAANEQFFGPGTRLTVL.

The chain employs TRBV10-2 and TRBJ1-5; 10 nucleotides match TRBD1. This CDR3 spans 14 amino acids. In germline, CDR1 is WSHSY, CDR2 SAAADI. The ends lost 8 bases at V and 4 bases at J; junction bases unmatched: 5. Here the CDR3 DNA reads TGCGCCAGCTCCTGGGACAGGGGTAATCAGCCCCAGCATTTT. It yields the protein CASSWDRGNQPQHF.

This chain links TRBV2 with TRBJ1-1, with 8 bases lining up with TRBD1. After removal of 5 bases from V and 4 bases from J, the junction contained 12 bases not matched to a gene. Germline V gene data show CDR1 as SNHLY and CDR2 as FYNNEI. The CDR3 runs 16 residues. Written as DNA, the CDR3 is TGTGCCAGCAGTAGGACAGGGACTAGGGCAGGCACTGAAGCTTTCTTT. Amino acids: CASSRTGTRAGTEAFF.